The T cell receptor (beta chain) under discussion was sequenced for a study of blood T cell repertoires in COVID-19. Trimming took off 2 bases at V and 8 bases at J, with 11 bases between the two ends. This CDR3 is 13 amino acids long. Germline V CDR1 and CDR2: MDHEN, SYDVKM. Participants' reported clinical history set cohort assignment. Here immunoSEQ multiplex PCR was the method, and the copy in TCRdb shows in-frame clones only, minus some. The sample lists 200,000 to 250,000 clones, about 90% occurring once. The genes are TRBV28 and TRBJ2-3; D perhaps matches TRBD2 (6 bases). The sample consisted of PBMCs or T cells enriched from blood (not recorded which). The sequence was collected from a woman aged 45-59 years in a cohort exposed to, infected with or recovered from COVID-19 (not recorded which). CDR3 sequence (DNA): TGTGCCAGCAGTTTAGGGGGGTTGGTTACGCAGTATTTT. Translating gives CASSLGGLVTQYF.